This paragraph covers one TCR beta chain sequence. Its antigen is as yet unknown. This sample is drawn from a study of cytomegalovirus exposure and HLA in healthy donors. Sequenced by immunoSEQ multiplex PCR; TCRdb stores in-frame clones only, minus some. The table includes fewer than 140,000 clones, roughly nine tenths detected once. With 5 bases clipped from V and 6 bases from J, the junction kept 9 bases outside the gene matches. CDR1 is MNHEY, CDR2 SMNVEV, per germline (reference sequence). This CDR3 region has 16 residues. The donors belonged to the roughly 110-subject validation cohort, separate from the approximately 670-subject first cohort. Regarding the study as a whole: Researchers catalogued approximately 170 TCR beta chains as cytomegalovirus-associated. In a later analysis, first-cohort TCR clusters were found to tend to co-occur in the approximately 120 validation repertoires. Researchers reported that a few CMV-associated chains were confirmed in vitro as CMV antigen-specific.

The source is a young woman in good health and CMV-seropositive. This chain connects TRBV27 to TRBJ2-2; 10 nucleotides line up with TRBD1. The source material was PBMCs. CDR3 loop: CASSPYDGQGAGELFF. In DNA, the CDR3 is TGTGCCAGCAGTCCTTACGATGGACAGGGGGCCGGGGAGCTGTTTTTT.